These T cell receptor beta chains were read from a single sample in a study of cytomegalovirus exposure and HLA in healthy donors. Clones were sequenced by immunoSEQ multiplex PCR, and TCRdb holds only the in-frame ones, with some missing. This table has 130,000 to 150,000 clones, approximately 85% appearing once. The specimen was PBMCs. The receptors shown here come from a woman under 40 in good health and CMV-seronegative. Each CDR3 is given with its conserved first and last residue. Each record gives: CDR3 DNA, CDR3 protein, V gene, J gene, D gene, CDR3 length, clone size. D genes are given only for firm matches. Expanded clones get a size class; other rows say once, few or many, or leave the size out.

DNA: TGTGCCAGCAGTTCCCCACCAGGACAGGGGCTGGGCACCGGGGAGCTGTTTTTT
CDR3: CASSSPPGQGLGTGELFF
V: TRBV7-3
J: TRBJ2-2
D: TRBD1
length: 18
size: -

DNA: TGTGCCACCAGCAGAGATGGCGACTACTCCGATGAGCAGTTCTTC
CDR3: CATSRDGDYSDEQFF
V: TRBV15
J: TRBJ2-1
D: -
length: 15
size: -

DNA: TGCGCCAGCAGTGAGACCGTCTTAGCGGGGGGGGAGCTGTTTTTT
CDR3: CASSETVLAGGELFF
V: TRBV10-2
J: TRBJ2-2
D: TRBD2
length: 15
size: -

DNA: TGCGCCAGCAGCTTCGACAGACCGGCCACTGAAGCTTTCTTT
CDR3: CASSFDRPATEAFF
V: TRBV5-1
J: TRBJ1-1
D: -
length: 14
size: few

DNA: TGCGCCAGCAGCCCCTCCGGGACAGGGGGCGGTCTAGCCAAAAACATTCAGTACTTC
CDR3: CASSPSGTGGGLAKNIQYF
V: TRBV5-1
J: TRBJ2-4
D: TRBD1
length: 19
size: -

DNA: TGCGCCAGCAGCTTGGCCTTGCTAGCGGGCACATACGAGCAGTACTTC
CDR3: CASSLALLAGTYEQYF
V: TRBV5-1
J: TRBJ2-7
D: TRBD2
length: 16
size: -

DNA: TGTGCCAGCAGCCCAGGGGGTCAGGGGGCAGGAAACACCATATATTTT
CDR3: CASSPGGQGAGNTIYF
V: TRBV28
J: TRBJ1-3
D: TRBD1
length: 16
size: -

DNA: TGTGCCAGTAGTATAGTGAGAAGTCCAGGTCCGAACACTGAAGCTTTCTTT
CDR3: CASSIVRSPGPNTEAFF
V: TRBV19
J: TRBJ1-1
D: -
length: 17
size: -

DNA: TGTGCCAGCAGTAACAGGGAGAACTATGGCTACACCTTC
CDR3: CASSNRENYGYTF
V: TRBV6-6
J: TRBJ1-2
D: -
length: 13
size: once

DNA: TGTGCCACCAGCAGAGACCACCATCCTACAACTAATGAAAAACTGTTTTTT
CDR3: CATSRDHHPTTNEKLFF
V: TRBV15
J: TRBJ1-4
D: -
length: 17
size: -

DNA: TGTGCCAGCAGTCTAGCGGGGGGAACTAGCACAGATACGCAGTATTTT
CDR3: CASSLAGGTSTDTQYF
V: TRBV28
J: TRBJ2-3
D: TRBD2
length: 16
size: -

DNA: TGTGCCAGCAGCCCAGACCCGGCGGGCTATGGCTACACCTTC
CDR3: CASSPDPAGYGYTF
V: TRBV5-6
J: TRBJ1-2
D: -
length: 14
size: -

DNA: TGCGCCAGCACCCTTGGGGGGGTACCGACAACCGGCTACACCTTC
CDR3: CASTLGGVPTTGYTF
V: TRBV5-1
J: TRBJ1-2
D: -
length: 15
size: -

DNA: TGTGCCAGCAGTTTCCTCCCCGAGCTTCACGAGCAGTACTTC
CDR3: CASSFLPELHEQYF
V: TRBV27
J: TRBJ2-7
D: -
length: 14
size: -

DNA: TGTGCTTGCAAGAGGTATAATTCACCCCTCCACTTT
CDR3: CACKRYNSPLHF
V: TRBV2
J: TRBJ1-6
D: -
length: 12
size: -

DNA: TGTGCCAGCAGTTACTCGACGGGGAGCTCCTACGAGCAGTACTTC
CDR3: CASSYSTGSSYEQYF
V: TRBV6-6
J: TRBJ2-7
D: -
length: 15
size: -

DNA: TGTGCCCCGCCGGGACAGACCTCGTCCGGGACTAGCGCCAACTCCTACGAGCAGTACTTC
CDR3: CAPPGQTSSGTSANSYEQYF
V: TRBV6-9
J: TRBJ2-7
D: TRBD2
length: 20
size: -

DNA: TGTGCCAGCAGCCAACAGGGACAGGGCTACGAGCAGTACTTC
CDR3: CASSQQGQGYEQYF
V: TRBV4-2
J: TRBJ2-7
D: TRBD1
length: 14
size: -

DNA: TGTGCCAGCAGCTTCACAGGGCTAGAGACCCAGTACTTC
CDR3: CASSFTGLETQYF
V: TRBV5-4
J: TRBJ2-5
D: -
length: 13
size: -

DNA: TGTGCCAGCAATAACCCAGGACAGGCCTACGAGCAGTACTTC
CDR3: CASNNPGQAYEQYF
V: TRBV2
J: TRBJ2-7
D: TRBD1
length: 14
size: -

DNA: TGTGCCAGCAGTGCACCTCCCGGCAGGTCTGGGGCCAACGTCCTGACTTTC
CDR3: CASSAPPGRSGANVLTF
V: TRBV25-1
J: TRBJ2-6
D: -
length: 17
size: -

DNA: TGCGCCAGCTCACCCAAGGGGGGAGGGGGAAATCAGCCCCAGCATTTT
CDR3: CASSPKGGGGNQPQHF
V: TRBV4-1
J: TRBJ1-5
D: -
length: 16
size: -

DNA: TGTGCCAGCAGCTTATCCAGGGGGCGCGAGCAGTACTTC
CDR3: CASSLSRGREQYF
V: TRBV7-8
J: TRBJ2-7
D: TRBD1
length: 13
size: -

DNA: TGTGCCATCAGGGGGCTTATGAACACTGAAGCTTTCTTT
CDR3: CAIRGLMNTEAFF
V: TRBV10-3
J: TRBJ1-1
D: -
length: 13
size: -

DNA: TGTGCCAGCAGGAGGCGGCAGGAAAAACTGTTTTTT
CDR3: CASRRRQEKLFF
V: TRBV6-1
J: TRBJ1-4
D: -
length: 12
size: -

DNA: TGTGCCAGCAGGAATTATGTGGGAGTCTACGAGCAGTACTTC
CDR3: CASRNYVGVYEQYF
V: TRBV5-4
J: TRBJ2-7
D: -
length: 14
size: -

DNA: TGTGCCAGCACCCAAGGTGGTCAACTAAAGACCCAGTACTTC
CDR3: CASTQGGQLKTQYF
V: TRBV28
J: TRBJ2-5
D: -
length: 14
size: -

DNA: TGTGCCAGCAGTGTGACAGCAAACACTGAAGCTTTCTTT
CDR3: CASSVTANTEAFF
V: TRBV2
J: TRBJ1-1
D: -
length: 13
size: -

DNA: TGTGCCAGCAGGCCCGGACAGCAGCCCCAGCATTTT
CDR3: CASRPGQQPQHF
V: TRBV6-6
J: TRBJ1-5
D: -
length: 12
size: -

DNA: TGTGCCAGCAGCCAAGTAGGGGGAGCTAATGAAAAACTGTTTTTT
CDR3: CASSQVGGANEKLFF
V: TRBV14
J: TRBJ1-4
D: -
length: 15
size: -

DNA: TGTGCCTGGAGTGTATCAGGGTGGAACACTGAAGCTTTCTTT
CDR3: CAWSVSGWNTEAFF
V: TRBV30
J: TRBJ1-1
D: -
length: 14
size: -

DNA: TGTGCCAGCAGTGAGGGCAGTGGGTGGACTGAAGCTTTCTTT
CDR3: CASSEGSGWTEAFF
V: TRBV6-1
J: TRBJ1-1
D: -
length: 14
size: -